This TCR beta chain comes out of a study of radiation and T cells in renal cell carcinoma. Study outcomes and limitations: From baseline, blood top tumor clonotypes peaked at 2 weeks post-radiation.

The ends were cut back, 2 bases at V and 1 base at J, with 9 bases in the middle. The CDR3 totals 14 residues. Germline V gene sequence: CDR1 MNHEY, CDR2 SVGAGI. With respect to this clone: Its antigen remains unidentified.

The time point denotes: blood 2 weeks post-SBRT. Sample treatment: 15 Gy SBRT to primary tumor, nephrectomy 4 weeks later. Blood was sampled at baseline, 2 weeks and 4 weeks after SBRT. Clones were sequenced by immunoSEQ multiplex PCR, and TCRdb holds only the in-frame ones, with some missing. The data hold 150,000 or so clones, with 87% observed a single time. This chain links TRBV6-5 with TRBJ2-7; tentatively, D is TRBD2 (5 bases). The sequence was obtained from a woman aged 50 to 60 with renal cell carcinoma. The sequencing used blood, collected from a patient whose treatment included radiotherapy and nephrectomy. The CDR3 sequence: CASSYRRGSYEQYF. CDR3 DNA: TGTGCCAGCAGTTACCGACGGGGATCCTACGAGCAGTACTTC.